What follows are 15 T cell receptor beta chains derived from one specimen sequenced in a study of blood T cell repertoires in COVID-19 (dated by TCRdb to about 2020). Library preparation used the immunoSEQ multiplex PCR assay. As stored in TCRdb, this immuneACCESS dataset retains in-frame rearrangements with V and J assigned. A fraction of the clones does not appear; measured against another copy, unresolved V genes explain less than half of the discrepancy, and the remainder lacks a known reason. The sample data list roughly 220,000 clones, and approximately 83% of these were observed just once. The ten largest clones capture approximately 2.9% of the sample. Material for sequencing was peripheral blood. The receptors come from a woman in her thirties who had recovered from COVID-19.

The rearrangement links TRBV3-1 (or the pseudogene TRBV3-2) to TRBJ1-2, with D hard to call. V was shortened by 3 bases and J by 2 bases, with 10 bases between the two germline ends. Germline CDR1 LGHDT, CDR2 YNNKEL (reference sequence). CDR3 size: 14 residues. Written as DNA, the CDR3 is TGTGCCAGCAGCCAGGCCTGGGCAAACTATGGCTACACCTTC. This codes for CASSQAWANYGYTF.

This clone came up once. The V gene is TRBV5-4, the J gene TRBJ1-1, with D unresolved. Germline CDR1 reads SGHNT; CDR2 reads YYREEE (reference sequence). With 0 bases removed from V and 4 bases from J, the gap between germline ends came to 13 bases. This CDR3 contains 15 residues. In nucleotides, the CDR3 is TGTGCCAGCAGCTTGGCGCAGGCCCTGAGCACTGAAGCTTTCTTT. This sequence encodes CASSLAQALSTEAFF.

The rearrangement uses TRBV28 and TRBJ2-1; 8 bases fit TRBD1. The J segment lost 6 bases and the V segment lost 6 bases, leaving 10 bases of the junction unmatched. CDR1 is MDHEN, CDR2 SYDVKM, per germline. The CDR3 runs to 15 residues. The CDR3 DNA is TGTGCCAGCAGCCTCGTGGGGACAGGAGGCAATGAGCAGTTCTTC. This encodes CASSLVGTGGNEQFF. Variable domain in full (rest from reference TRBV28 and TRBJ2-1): DVKVTQSSRYLVKRTGEKVFLECVQDMDHENMFWYRQDPGLGLRLIYFSYDVKMKEKGDIPEGYSVSREKKERFSLILESASTNQTSMYLCASSLVGTGGNEQFFGPGTRLTVL.

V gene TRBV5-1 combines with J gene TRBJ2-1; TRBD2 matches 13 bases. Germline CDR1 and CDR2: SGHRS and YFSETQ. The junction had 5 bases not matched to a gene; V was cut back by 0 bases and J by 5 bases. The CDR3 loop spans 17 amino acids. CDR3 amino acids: CASSLGTSGSNDNEQFF. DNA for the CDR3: TGCGCCAGCAGCTTGGGGACTAGCGGGAGCAATGACAATGAGCAGTTCTTC.

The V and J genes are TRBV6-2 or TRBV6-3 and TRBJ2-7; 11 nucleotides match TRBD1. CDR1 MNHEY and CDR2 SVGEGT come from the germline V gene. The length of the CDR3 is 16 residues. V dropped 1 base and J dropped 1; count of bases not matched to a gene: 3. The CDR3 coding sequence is TGTGCCAGCAGTTACTGGGGACAGGGGGAGTCCTACGAGCAGTACTTC. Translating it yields CASSYWGQGESYEQYF.

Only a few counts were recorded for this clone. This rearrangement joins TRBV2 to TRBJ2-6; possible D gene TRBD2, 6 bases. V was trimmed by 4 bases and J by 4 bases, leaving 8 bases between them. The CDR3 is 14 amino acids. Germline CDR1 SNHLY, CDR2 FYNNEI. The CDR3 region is CASSGRAGANVLTF. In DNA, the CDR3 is TGTGCCAGCAGTGGGAGGGCGGGGGCCAACGTCCTGACTTTC.

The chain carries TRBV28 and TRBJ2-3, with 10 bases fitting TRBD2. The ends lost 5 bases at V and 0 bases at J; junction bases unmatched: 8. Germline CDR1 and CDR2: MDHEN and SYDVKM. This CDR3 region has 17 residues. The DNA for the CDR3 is TGTGCCAGCAGTCCCCTCTTTAGCGGGAGGAGCACAGATACGCAGTATTTT. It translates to CASSPLFSGRSTDTQYF.

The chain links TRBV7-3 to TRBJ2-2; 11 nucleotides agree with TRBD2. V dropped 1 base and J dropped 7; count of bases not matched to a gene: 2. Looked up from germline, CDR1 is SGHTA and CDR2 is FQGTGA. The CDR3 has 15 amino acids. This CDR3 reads CASSLKGTSGGELFF. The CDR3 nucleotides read TGTGCCAGCAGCTTAAAAGGGACTAGCGGCGGGGAGCTGTTTTTT.

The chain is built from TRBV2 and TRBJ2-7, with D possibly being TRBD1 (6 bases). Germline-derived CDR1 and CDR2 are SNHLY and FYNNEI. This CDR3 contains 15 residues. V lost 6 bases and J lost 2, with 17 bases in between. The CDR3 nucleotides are TGTGCCAGCAGGGACAGCAGTGACAGCCCCTACGAGCAGTACTTC. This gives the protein CASRDSSDSPYEQYF.

CDR3 DNA: TGTGCCAGCAGCGCGACAGGGGGCACTGAAGCTTTCTTT. It translates to CASSATGGTEAFF. This chain uses TRBV9 with TRBJ1-1, with 9 bases identical to TRBD1. The CDR3 runs to 13 residues. V shed 3 bases and J 4 bases; nucleotides not matched to a gene: 1. Per the germline V gene, CDR1 is SGDLS and CDR2 is YYNGEE.

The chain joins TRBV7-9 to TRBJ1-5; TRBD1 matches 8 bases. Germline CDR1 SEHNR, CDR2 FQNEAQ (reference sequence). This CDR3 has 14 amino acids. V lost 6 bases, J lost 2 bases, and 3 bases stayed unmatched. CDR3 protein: CASSQTGGNQPQHF. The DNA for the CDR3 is TGTGCCAGCAGTCAGACAGGGGGCAATCAGCCCCAGCATTTT.

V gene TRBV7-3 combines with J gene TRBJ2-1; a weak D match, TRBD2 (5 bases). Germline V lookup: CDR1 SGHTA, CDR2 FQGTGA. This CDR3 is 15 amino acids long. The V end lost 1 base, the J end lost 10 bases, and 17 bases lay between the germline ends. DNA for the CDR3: TGTGCCAGCAGCTTAATGCGAGGGCCATCATGGGAGCAGTTCTTC. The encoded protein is CASSLMRGPSWEQFF.

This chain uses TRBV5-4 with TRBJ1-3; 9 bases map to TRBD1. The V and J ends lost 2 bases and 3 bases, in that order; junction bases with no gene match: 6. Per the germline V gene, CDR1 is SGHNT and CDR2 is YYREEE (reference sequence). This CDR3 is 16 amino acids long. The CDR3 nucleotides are TGTGCCAGCAGCTTAGGACAGGGGAGAGGTGGAAACACCATATATTTT. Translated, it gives CASSLGQGRGGNTIYF.

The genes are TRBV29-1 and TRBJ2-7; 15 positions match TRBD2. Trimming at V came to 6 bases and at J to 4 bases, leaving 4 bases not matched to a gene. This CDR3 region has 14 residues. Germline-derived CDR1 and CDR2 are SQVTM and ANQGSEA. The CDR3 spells CSVRTSGRVYEQYF. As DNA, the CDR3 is TGCAGCGTCAGGACTAGCGGGAGGGTGTACGAGCAGTACTTC.

CDR3 protein: CASNGPGLAGGVLQPDTQYF. CDR3 nucleotide sequence: TGTGCCAGCAACGGTCCGGGACTAGCGGGAGGGGTCCTGCAACCGGATACGCAGTATTTT. The chain carries TRBV3-1 (or the pseudogene TRBV3-2) and TRBJ2-3; TRBD2 matches at 16 bases. Germline V gene lookup returns CDR1 LGHDT and CDR2 YNNKEL (reference sequence). V lost 7 bases and J lost 6; bases outside the gene matches: 19. The CDR3 is 20 residues long.